The clone carrying this T cell receptor (beta chain) was seen a few times. The antigen is undetermined. Template material for amplifying TCR beta CDR3 regions consisted of RNA transcripts. Carried out on the TCR CDR3, a first-round RT-PCR used the HTBI primer set. TCRdb reprocessed the multiplex PCR reads with MiXCR, giving one entry per CDR3 protein. This sample has fewer than 500,000 distinct CDR3 sequences, with 13% found just once. Germline trimming cut 3 bases from V and 4 bases from J; bases unmatched to any gene: 7. Germline V gene sequence: CDR1 SGHRS, CDR2 YFSETQ. The CDR3 spans 15 residues. This sample is drawn from a study of T cells in Graves' hyperthyroidism and ophthalmopathy. Broader study findings: Stable hyperthyroidism and ophthalmopathy were separated using 13 V-J signatures. Ophthalmopathy, which appeared later, was predicted by the model a median about 6 months before onset.

Recently diagnosed hyperthyroidism of less than 2 months' duration affected patients aged 18 to 65. Patients were excluded for uncontrolled infection, other autoimmune disease, pregnancy or lactation. Specimen: blood. V is TRBV5-1 and J is TRBJ2-5; TRBD1 matches 9 bases. The source is a man under 40 with Graves' hyperthyroidism that later progressed to Graves' ophthalmopathy. CDR3: CASSWGQGRGETQYF. The CDR3 DNA sequence: TGCGCCAGCAGCTGGGGACAGGGTAGGGGAGAGACCCAGTACTTC.